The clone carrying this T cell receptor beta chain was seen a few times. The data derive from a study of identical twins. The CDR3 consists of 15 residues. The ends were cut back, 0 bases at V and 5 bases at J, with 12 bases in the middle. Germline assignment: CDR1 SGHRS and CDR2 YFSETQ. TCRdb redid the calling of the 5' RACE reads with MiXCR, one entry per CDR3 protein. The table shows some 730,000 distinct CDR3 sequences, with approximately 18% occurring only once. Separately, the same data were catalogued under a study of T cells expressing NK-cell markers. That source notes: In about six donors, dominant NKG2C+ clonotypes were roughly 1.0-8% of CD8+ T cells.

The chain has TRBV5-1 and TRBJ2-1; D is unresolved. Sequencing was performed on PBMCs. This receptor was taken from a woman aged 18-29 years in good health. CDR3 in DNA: TGCGCCAGCAGCTTGGATAGGACCGTTCACAATGAGCAGTTCTTC. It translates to CASSLDRTVHNEQFF.